Following are 8 T cell receptor beta chains from one sample sequenced in a study of blood T cell repertoires in COVID-19. Produced via immunoSEQ multiplex PCR; TCRdb's table is partial and in-frame only. The profile shows about 190,000 clones, roughly 90% of them singletons. Sequenced: peripheral blood. The receptors were gathered from a man aged 35 to 55 with acute or convalescent COVID-19.

The chain recombines TRBV5-1 with TRBJ2-2; TRBD2 matches 10 bases. CDR1 and CDR2 from the germline V gene are SGHRS and YFSETQ. CDR3 length: 15 residues. V shed 1 base and J 6 bases; nucleotides not matched to a gene: 3. CDR3 protein: CASSLNLAGAGELFF. For the CDR3, the DNA is TGCGCCAGCAGCTTGAACCTAGCGGGGGCCGGGGAGCTGTTTTTT.

V usage is TRBV3-1 (or the pseudogene TRBV3-2) and J usage is TRBJ2-7; tentative D call: TRBD1 (5 bases). The length of the CDR3 is 14 residues. Trimming cost V 1 base and J 5 bases, with 12 bases left between them. CDR1 is LGHDT, CDR2 YNNKEL, per germline (reference sequence). DNA of the CDR3: TGTGCCAGCAGCCAAGCATCAGGGTTCAACGAGCAGTACTTC. This sequence encodes CASSQASGFNEQYF.

The rearrangement links TRBV7-3 to TRBJ2-7, with 7 positions matching TRBD1. CDR1 is SGHTA and CDR2 is FQGTGA in the germline V gene. After removal of 1 base from V and 5 bases from J, the junction contained 8 bases not matched to a gene. The CDR3 has 15 amino acids. Here the CDR3 DNA reads TGTGCCAGCAGCTTAAAGGGTGGACAGGTGGACGAGCAGTACTTC. This encodes CASSLKGGQVDEQYF.

The chain combines TRBV7-9 with TRBJ1-1; 10 bases are shared with TRBD1. Germline values: CDR1 SEHNR, CDR2 FQNEAQ (reference sequence). CDR3 length: 16 residues. The junction had 7 bases not matched to a gene; V was cut back by 5 bases and J by 1 base. In nucleotides, the CDR3 is TGTGCCAGCAGCCCCGCCGGGACAGGGGCGAACACTGAAGCTTTCTTT. This sequence encodes CASSPAGTGANTEAFF.

The chain carries TRBV10-3 and TRBJ1-1; D is ambiguous. Germline-derived CDR1 and CDR2 are ENHRY and SYGVKD. The CDR3 runs to 13 residues. V dropped 10 bases and J dropped 5 bases, with 17 bases sitting between them. CDR3 DNA sequence: TGTGCCACAACCAAGGCCCGGGAGACTGAAGCTTTCTTT. Protein product: CATTKARETEAFF.

V and J are TRBV12-5 and TRBJ2-3, with D possibly being TRBD2 (7 bases). Germline-derived CDR1 and CDR2 are LGHNT and FRNRAP. Trimming cost V 2 bases and J 3 bases, with 15 bases left between them. The CDR3 loop spans 16 amino acids. The CDR3 nucleotides are TGTGCTAGTGGTTTGATGGGGGGGCTAAGGACAGATACGCAGTATTTT. This gives the protein CASGLMGGLRTDTQYF. Together with reference TRBV12-5 and TRBJ2-3, the CDR3 gives the full variable domain: DARVTQTPRHKVTEMGQEVTMRCQPILGHNTVFWYRQTMMQGLELLAYFRNRAPLDDSGMPKDRFSAEMPDATLATLKIQPSEPRDSAVYFCASGLMGGLRTDTQYFGPGTRLTVL.

This clone is a singleton in its sample. The chain employs TRBV19 and TRBJ2-7, with D maybe TRBD1 (8 bases). V lost 5 bases and J 2 bases, leaving 19 bases between the germline ends. CDR3 length: 16 residues. CDR1 LNHDA and CDR2 SQIVND come from the germline V gene (reference sequence). In DNA, the CDR3 is TGTGCCAGTAGTCCGGTCAAGCGGGACAGGACCTACGAGCAGTACTTC. Encoded protein: CASSPVKRDRTYEQYF.

This rearrangement joins TRBV6-2 or TRBV6-3 to TRBJ1-1; 10 bases are shared with TRBD1. With 5 bases clipped from V and 8 bases from J, the junction kept 8 bases outside the gene matches. Per the germline V gene, CDR1 is MNHEY and CDR2 is SVGEGT. This CDR3 region has 14 residues. CDR3 in DNA: TGTGCCAGCAGTCCCGGGACAGGGGTCATAGAAGCTTTCTTT. As protein: CASSPGTGVIEAFF.